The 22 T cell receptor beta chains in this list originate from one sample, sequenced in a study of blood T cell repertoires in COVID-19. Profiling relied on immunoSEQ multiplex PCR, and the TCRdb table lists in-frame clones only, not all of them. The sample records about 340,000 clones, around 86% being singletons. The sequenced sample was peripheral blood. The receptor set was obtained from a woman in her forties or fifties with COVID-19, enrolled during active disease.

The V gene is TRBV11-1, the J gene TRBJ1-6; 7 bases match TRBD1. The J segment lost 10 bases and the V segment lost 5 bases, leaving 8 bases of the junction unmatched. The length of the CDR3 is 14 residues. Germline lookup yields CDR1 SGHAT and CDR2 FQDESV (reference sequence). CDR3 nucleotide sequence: TGTGCCAGCAGCAGAGACAGGGCAGGGTCACCCCTCCACTTT. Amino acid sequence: CASSRDRAGSPLHF.

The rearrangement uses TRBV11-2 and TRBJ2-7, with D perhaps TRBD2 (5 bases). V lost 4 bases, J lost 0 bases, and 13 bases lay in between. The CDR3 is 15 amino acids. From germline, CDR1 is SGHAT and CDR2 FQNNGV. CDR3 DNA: TGTGCCAGCAGCTACGGACTTTCGAGCTCCTACGAGCAGTACTTC. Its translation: CASSYGLSSSYEQYF.

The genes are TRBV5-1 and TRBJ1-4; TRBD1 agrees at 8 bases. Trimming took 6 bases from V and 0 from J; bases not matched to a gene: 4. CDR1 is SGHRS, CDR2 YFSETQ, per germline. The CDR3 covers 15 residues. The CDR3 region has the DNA TGCGCCAGCAAAGGACAGGGTGCAACTAATGAAAAACTGTTTTTT. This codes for CASKGQGATNEKLFF.

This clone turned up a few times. The CDR3 DNA follows: TGTGCCAGCAGTTTATCCAGCGGGAGGGCGTACGGGGAGCTGTTTTTT. Amino acids: CASSLSSGRAYGELFF. The rearrangement links TRBV27 to TRBJ2-2; 10 nucleotides agree with TRBD2. Germline V gives CDR1 MNHEY, CDR2 SMNVEV (reference sequence). The CDR3 spans 16 residues. V was pared by 0 bases and J by 7 bases, with 5 bases of the junction left unmatched.

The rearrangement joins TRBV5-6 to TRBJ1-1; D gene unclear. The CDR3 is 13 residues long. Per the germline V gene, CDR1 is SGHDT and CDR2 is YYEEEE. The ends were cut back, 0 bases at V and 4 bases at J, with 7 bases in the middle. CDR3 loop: CASSLEPGTEAFF. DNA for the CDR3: TGTGCCAGCAGCTTGGAGCCGGGCACTGAAGCTTTCTTT.

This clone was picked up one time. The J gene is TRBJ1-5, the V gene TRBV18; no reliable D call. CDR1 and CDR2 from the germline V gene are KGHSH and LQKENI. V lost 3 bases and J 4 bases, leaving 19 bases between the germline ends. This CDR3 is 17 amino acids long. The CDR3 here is CASSPSLARGGNQPQHF. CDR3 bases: TGTGCCAGCTCACCCTCTCTCGCCCGGGGTGGGAATCAGCCCCAGCATTTT.

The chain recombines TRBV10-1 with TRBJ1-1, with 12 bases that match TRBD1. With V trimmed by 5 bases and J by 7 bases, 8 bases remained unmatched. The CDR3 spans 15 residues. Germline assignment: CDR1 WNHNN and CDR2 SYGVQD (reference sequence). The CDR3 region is CASSSLGQGAGEAFF. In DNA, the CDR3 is TGCGCCAGCAGTAGCTTGGGACAGGGGGCAGGTGAAGCTTTCTTT.

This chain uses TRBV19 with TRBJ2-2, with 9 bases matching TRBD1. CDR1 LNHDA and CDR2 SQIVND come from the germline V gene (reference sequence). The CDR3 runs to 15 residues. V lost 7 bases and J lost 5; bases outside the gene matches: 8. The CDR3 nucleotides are TGTGCCAGTAACCCGGACAGGGGCTCTACCGGGGAGCTGTTTTTT. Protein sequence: CASNPDRGSTGELFF.

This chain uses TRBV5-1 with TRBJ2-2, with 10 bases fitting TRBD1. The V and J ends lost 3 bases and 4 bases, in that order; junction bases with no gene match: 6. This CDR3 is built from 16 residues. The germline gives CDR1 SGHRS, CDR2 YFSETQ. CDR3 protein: CASSSRTGGLTGELFF. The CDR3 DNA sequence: TGCGCCAGCAGCTCACGGACAGGGGGACTCACCGGGGAGCTGTTTTTT.

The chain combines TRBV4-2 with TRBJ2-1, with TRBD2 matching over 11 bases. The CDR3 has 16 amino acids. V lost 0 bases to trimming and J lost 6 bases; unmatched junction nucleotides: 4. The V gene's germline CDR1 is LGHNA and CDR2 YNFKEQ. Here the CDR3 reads CASSQEWLAGGNEQFF. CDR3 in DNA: TGTGCCAGCAGCCAAGAGTGGCTAGCGGGAGGCAATGAGCAGTTCTTC.

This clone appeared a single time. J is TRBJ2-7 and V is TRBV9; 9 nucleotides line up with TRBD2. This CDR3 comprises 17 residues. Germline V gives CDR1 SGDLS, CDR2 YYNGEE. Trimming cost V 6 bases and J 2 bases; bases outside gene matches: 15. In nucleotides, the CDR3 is TGTGCCAGCACCCCCGGACTAGCGCCTACCCGGACCTACGAGCAGTACTTC. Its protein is CASTPGLAPTRTYEQYF.

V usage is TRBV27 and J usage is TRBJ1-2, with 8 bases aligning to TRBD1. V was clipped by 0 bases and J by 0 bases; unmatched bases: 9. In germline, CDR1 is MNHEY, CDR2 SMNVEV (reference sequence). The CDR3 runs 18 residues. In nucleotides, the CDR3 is TGTGCCAGCAGTTTATCGAGACAGGGGATTTTAGCTAACTATGGCTACACCTTC. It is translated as CASSLSRQGILANYGYTF.

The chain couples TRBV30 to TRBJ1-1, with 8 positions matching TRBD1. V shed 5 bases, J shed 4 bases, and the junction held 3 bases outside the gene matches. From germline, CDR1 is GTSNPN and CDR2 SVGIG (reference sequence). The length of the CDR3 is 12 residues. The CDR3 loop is CAWVTGATEAFF. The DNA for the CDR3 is TGTGCCTGGGTGACAGGGGCCACTGAAGCTTTCTTT.

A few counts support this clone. The CDR3 DNA follows: TGTGCCAGTACCTCATCAGGGTACCCCTACGAGCAGTACTTC. Its protein product is CASTSSGYPYEQYF. The chain links TRBV19 to TRBJ2-7; D might be TRBD1 (5 bases). Germline V CDR1 and CDR2: LNHDA, SQIVND (reference sequence). Between the trimmed V and J ends, which lost 7 bases and 2 bases, there was a span of 15 bases. This CDR3 is 14 amino acids long.

CDR3 region: CASWSLGGEQFF. The CDR3 bases are TGTGCCAGCTGGTCGTTAGGCGGTGAGCAGTTCTTC. The chain carries TRBV6-5 and TRBJ2-1; D gene uncertain. The CDR3 contains 12 residues. With 8 bases removed from V and 9 bases from J, the gap between germline ends came to 14 bases. Germline V gene sequence: CDR1 MNHEY, CDR2 SVGAGI.

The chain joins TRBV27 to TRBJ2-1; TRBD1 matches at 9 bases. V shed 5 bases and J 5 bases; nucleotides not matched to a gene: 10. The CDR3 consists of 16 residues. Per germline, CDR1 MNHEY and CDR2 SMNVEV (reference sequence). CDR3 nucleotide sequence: TGTGCCAGCAGTCTACTCACAGGGGGCAGGAACAATGAGCAGTTCTTC. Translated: CASSLLTGGRNNEQFF.

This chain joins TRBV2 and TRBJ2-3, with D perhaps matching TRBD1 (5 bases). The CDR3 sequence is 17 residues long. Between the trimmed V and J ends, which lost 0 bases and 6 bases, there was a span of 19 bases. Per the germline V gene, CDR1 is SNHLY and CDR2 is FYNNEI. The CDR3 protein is CASSEAYRRSRPDTQYF. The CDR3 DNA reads TGTGCCAGCAGTGAAGCATACAGGCGTTCACGGCCCGATACGCAGTATTTT.

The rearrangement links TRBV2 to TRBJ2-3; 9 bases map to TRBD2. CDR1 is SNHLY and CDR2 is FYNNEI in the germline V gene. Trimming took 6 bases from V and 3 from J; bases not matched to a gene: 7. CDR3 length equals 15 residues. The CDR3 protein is CASRGSGSGTDTQYF. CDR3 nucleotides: TGTGCCAGCAGAGGTAGCGGGAGTGGAACAGATACGCAGTATTTT.

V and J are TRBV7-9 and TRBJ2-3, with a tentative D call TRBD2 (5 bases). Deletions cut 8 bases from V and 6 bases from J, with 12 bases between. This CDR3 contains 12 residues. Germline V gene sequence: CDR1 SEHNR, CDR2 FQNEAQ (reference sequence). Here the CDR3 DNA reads TGTGCCAGCGTCCGGACTCTGGATACGCAGTATTTT. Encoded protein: CASVRTLDTQYF.

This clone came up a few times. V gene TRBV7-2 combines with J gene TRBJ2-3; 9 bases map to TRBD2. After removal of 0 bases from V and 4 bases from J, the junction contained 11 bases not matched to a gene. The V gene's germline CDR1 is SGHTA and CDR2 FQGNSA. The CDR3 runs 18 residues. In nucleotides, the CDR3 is TGTGCCAGCAGCTTAGCCCCGCTAGCGGGATACCGACCAGATACGCAGTATTTT. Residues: CASSLAPLAGYRPDTQYF. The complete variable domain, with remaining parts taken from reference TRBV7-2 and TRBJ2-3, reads GAGVSQSPSNKVTEKGKDVELRCDPISGHTALYWYRQSLGQGLEFLIYFQGNSAPDKSGLPSDRFSAERTGGSVSTLTIQRTQQEDSAVYLCASSLAPLAGYRPDTQYFGPGTRLTVL.

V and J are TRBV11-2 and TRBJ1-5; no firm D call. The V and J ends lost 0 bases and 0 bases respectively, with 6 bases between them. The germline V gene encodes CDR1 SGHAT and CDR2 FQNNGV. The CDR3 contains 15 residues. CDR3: CASSLDSYSNQPQHF. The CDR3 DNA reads TGTGCCAGCAGCTTAGACAGTTATAGCAATCAGCCCCAGCATTTT.

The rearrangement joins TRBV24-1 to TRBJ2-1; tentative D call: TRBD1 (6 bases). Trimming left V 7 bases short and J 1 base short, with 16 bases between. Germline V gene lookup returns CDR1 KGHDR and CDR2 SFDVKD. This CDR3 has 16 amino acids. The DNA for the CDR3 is TGTGCCACCAGCCTAGCTGGGCAGGGGTCCTACAATGAGCAGTTCTTC. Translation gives CATSLAGQGSYNEQFF.